Presented here are 7 T cell receptor beta chains from one specimen sequenced in a study of cytomegalovirus exposure and HLA in healthy donors. With 60 Vbeta and 13 Jbeta primers, the PCR was carried out. The assay was immunoSEQ multiplex PCR, and TCRdb's table has in-frame clones only and misses some. The sample has some 160,000 clones, around four fifths seen once; the top ten hold around 1.4%. What was sequenced was PBMCs. These receptors all come from a woman aged 18-35 years in good health and CMV-seronegative.

This chain uses TRBV11-3 with TRBJ2-5, with D possibly matching TRBD1 (6 bases). Trimming pared 3 bases from V and 11 bases from J, leaving 13 bases between. This CDR3 region has 12 residues. Looked up from germline, CDR1 is SGHNT and CDR2 is YENEEA. The CDR3 loop reads CASSFKQGRQYF. CDR3 DNA: TGTGCCAGCAGCTTCAAACAGGGCCGGCAGTACTTC.

The DNA for the CDR3 is TGTGCCAGCAGTGCTAGGGGGTCCCTCCGATATGGCTACACCTTC. As protein: CASSARGSLRYGYTF. The chain has TRBV28 and TRBJ1-2; weak D call: TRBD1 (6 bases). Per germline, CDR1 MDHEN and CDR2 SYDVKM. The CDR3 length is 15 residues. The ends were cut back, 5 bases at V and 5 bases at J, with 18 bases in the middle.

The J gene is TRBJ1-2, the V gene TRBV10-1; possibly TRBD1 for D (5 bases). The CDR3 contains 12 residues. Germline CDR1 and CDR2: WNHNN and SYGVQD (reference sequence). The V end was cut by 6 bases, the J end by 5 bases, with 10 bases between. The CDR3 coding sequence is TGCGCCAGCAGAGACAGATCTTATGGCTACACCTTC. Translation gives CASRDRSYGYTF.

The V call is TRBV9, the J call TRBJ2-2; 10 nucleotides agree with TRBD2. V lost 0 bases, J lost 5 bases, and 4 bases stayed unmatched. From germline, CDR1 is SGDLS and CDR2 YYNGEE. CDR3 length: 16 amino acids. CDR3 sequence: CASSVGGLAVTGELFF. CDR3 coding DNA: TGTGCCAGCAGCGTAGGCGGACTAGCGGTAACCGGGGAGCTGTTTTTT.

This chain links TRBV7-3 with TRBJ2-7, with D tentatively TRBD2 (6 bases). V lost 4 bases and J 2 bases, leaving 12 bases between the germline ends. The CDR3 totals 14 residues. Germline loops: CDR1 SGHTA, CDR2 FQGTGA. CDR3 loop: CASSSGTGPYEQYF. CDR3 in DNA: TGTGCCAGCAGCTCGGGGACTGGACCCTACGAGCAGTACTTC.

V usage is TRBV19 and J usage is TRBJ1-1; D unresolved. Germline lookup yields CDR1 LNHDA and CDR2 SQIVND (reference sequence). Between the trimmed V and J ends, which lost 3 bases and 8 bases, there was a span of 19 bases. CDR3 size: 15 residues. This CDR3 is CASSIREKPLPEAFF. In nucleotides, the CDR3 is TGTGCCAGTAGTATTCGGGAGAAGCCTTTACCCGAAGCTTTCTTT.

The chain uses TRBV10-1 and TRBJ1-1; 7 bases agree with TRBD1. Germline CDR1 reads WNHNN; CDR2 reads SYGVQD (reference sequence). The CDR3 is made up of 13 amino acids. After removal of 10 bases from V and 3 bases from J, the junction contained 8 bases not matched to a gene. CDR3 DNA sequence: TGCGCCACCCGACAGGGAACGGACACTGAAGCTTTCTTT. Its translation is CATRQGTDTEAFF.